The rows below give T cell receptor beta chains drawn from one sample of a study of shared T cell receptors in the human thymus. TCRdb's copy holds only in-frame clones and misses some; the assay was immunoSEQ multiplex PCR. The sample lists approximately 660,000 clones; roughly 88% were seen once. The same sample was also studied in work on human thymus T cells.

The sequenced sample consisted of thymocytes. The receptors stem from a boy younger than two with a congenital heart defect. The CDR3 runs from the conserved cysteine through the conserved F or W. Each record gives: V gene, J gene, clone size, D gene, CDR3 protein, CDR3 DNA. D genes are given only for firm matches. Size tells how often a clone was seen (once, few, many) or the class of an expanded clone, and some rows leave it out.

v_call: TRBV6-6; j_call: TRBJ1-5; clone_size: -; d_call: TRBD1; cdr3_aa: CASRRTGGPNQPQHF; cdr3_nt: TGTGCCAGCAGACGCACAGGGGGGCCCAATCAGCCCCAGCATTTT
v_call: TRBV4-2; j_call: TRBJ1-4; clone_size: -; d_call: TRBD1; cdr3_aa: CASSHGTGNEKLFF; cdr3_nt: TGTGCCAGCAGCCACGGGACAGGAAATGAAAAACTGTTTTTT
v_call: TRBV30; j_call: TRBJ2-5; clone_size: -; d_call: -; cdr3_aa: CAWSVRGQETQYF; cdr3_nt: TGTGCCTGGAGTGTACGGGGGCAAGAGACCCAGTACTTC
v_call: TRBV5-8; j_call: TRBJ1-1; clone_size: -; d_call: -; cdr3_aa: CASSSLSREEIDTEAFF; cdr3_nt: TGTGCCAGCAGCTCCCTTAGTAGGGAGGAAATCGACACTGAAGCTTTCTTT
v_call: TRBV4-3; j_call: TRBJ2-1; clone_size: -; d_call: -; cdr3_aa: CASSQDGLAGGESNEQFF; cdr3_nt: TGCGCCAGCAGCCAAGATGGACTAGCAGGGGGGGAGTCCAATGAGCAGTTCTTC
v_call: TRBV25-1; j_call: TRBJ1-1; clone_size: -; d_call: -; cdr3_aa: CASSATEREGTSEAFF; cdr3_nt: TGTGCCAGCAGCGCCACCGAACGGGAGGGGACATCTGAAGCTTTCTTT
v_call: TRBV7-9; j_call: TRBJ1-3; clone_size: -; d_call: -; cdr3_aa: CASSPSPGLAWSGNTIYF; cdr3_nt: TGTGCCAGCAGCCCGAGCCCGGGACTGGCATGGTCTGGAAACACCATATATTTT
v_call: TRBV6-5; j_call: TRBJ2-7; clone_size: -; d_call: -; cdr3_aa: CASSSPRGDEQYF; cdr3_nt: TGTGCCAGCAGTTCCCCCAGGGGGGACGAGCAGTACTTC
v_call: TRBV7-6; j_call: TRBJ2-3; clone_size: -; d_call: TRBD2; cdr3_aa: CASSGTSGADTQYF; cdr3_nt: TGTGCCAGCAGCGGGACTAGCGGGGCAGATACGCAGTATTTT
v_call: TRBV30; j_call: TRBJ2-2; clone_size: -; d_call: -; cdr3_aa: CAWSVLEQGSNTGELFF; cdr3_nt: TGTGCCTGGAGTGTACTTGAACAGGGCTCGAACACCGGGGAGCTGTTTTTT
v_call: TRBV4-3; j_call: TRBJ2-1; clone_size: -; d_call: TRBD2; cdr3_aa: CASRSSAGNSYNEQFF; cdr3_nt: TGCGCCAGCAGGTCTTCAGCGGGAAACTCCTACAATGAGCAGTTCTTC
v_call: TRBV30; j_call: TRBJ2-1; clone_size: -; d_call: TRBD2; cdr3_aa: CAWTPREGFYNEQFF; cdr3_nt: TGTGCCTGGACCCCGCGGGAGGGCTTCTACAATGAGCAGTTCTTC
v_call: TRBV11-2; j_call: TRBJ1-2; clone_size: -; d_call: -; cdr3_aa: CASSPVQTIYGYTF; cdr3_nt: TGTGCCAGCAGCCCCGTTCAAACAATCTATGGCTACACCTTC
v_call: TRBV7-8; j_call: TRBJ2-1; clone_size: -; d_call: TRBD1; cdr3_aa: CASSPTDRGREGEQFF; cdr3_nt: TGTGCCAGCAGCCCAACGGACAGGGGGCGCGAAGGTGAGCAGTTCTTC
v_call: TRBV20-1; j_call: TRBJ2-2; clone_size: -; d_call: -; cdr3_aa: CSARGAGELFF; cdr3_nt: TGCAGTGCTAGAGGGGCAGGGGAGCTGTTTTTT
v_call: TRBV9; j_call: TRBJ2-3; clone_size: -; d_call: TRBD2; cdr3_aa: CASSVQAGRGPDTQYF; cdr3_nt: TGTGCCAGCAGCGTACAAGCGGGACGGGGCCCAGATACGCAGTATTTT
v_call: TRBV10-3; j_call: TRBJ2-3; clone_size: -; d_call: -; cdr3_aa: CAISESRSISTDTQYF; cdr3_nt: TGTGCCATCAGTGAGTCGAGATCCATTAGCACAGATACGCAGTATTTT
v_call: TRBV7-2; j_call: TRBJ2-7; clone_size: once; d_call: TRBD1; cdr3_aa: CASSLGQGAYEQYF; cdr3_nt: TGTGCCAGCAGCTTAGGACAGGGGGCCTACGAGCAGTACTTC
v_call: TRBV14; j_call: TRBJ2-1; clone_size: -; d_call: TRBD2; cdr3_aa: CASSQASGATNEQFF; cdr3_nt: TGTGCCAGCAGCCAAGCTAGCGGGGCAACCAATGAGCAGTTCTTC
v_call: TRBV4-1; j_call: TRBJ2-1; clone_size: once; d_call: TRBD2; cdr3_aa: CASSITGGSYNEQFF; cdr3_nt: TGCGCCAGCAGTATCACGGGAGGGAGCTACAATGAGCAGTTCTTC
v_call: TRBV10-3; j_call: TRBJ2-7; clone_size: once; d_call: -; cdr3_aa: CASRGPNYEQYF; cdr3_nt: TGTGCCAGCCGTGGGCCTAACTACGAGCAGTACTTC
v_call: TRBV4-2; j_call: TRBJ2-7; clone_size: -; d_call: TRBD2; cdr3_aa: CASTRTAGGTNYEQYF; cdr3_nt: TGTGCCAGCACCCGAACGGCGGGAGGGACAAACTACGAGCAGTACTTC
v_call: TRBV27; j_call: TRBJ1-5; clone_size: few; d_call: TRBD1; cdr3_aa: CASSRRQGNQPQHF; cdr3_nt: TGTGCCAGCAGCCGCCGACAGGGAAATCAGCCCCAGCATTTT
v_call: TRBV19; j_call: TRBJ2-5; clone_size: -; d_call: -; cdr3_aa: CASPLRETQYF; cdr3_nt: TGTGCCAGCCCCCTGAGAGAGACCCAGTACTTC
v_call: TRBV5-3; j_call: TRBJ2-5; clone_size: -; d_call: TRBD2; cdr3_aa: CARSTGTSGRKTQYF; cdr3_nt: TGTGCCAGAAGCACCGGGACTAGCGGGAGAAAGACCCAGTACTTC
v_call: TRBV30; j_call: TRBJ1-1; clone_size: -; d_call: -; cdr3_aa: CAWSPEGGRYTEAFF; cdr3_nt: TGTGCCTGGAGCCCCGAGGGTGGGAGGTACACTGAAGCTTTCTTT
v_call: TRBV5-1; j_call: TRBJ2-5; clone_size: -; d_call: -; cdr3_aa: CASSLAGGETQYF; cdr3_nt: TGCGCCAGCAGCTTGGCCGGGGGAGAGACCCAGTACTTC
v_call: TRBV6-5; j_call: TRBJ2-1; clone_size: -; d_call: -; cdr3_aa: CASTRGRGRYNEQFF; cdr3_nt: TGTGCCAGCACCCGCGGAAGAGGGAGGTACAATGAGCAGTTCTTC
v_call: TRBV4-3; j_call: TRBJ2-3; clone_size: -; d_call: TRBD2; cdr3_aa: CASSQDDGLADPSTDTQYF; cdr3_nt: TGCGCCAGCAGCCAAGATGACGGCCTAGCGGACCCTAGCACAGATACGCAGTATTTT
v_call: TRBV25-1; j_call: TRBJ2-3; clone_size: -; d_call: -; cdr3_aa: CASSPRSGGEADTQYF; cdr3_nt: TGTGCCAGCAGTCCGAGGTCCGGGGGAGAGGCAGATACGCAGTATTTT
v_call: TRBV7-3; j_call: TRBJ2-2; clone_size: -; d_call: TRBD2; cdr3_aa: CASSRGLAGDHTGELFF; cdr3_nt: TGTGCCAGCAGCCGGGGACTAGCGGGAGATCACACCGGGGAGCTGTTTTTT
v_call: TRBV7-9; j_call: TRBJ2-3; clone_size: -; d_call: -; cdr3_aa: CASSLRPTGKGTDTQYF; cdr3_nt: TGTGCCAGCAGCTTAAGGCCAACAGGGAAGGGCACAGATACGCAGTATTTT
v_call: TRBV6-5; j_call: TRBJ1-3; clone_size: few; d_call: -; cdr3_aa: CASSLTQGLENTIYF; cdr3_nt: TGTGCCAGCAGCTTAACCCAGGGATTAGAAAACACCATATATTTT
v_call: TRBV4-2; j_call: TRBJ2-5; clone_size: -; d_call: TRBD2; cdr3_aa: CASSQKDAGGVVETQYF; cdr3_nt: TGTGCCAGCAGCCAAAAGGACGCGGGGGGGGTCGTGGAGACCCAGTACTTC
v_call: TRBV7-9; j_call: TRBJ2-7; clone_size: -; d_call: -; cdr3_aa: CASKPGRWQGSYEQYF; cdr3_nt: TGTGCCAGCAAGCCGGGTCGCTGGCAGGGCTCCTACGAGCAGTACTTC
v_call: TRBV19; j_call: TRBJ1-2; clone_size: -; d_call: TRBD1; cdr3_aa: CASSRTGKGGYGYTF; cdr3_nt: TGTGCCAGTAGCCGGACAGGGAAAGGGGGCTATGGCTACACCTTC
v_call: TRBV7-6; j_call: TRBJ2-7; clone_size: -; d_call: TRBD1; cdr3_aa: CASSSQPDRVGEQYF; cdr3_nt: TGTGCCAGCAGCTCTCAGCCCGACAGGGTAGGCGAGCAGTACTTC
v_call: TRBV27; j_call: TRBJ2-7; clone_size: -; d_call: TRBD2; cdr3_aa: CASRPSGLAGGRYGEQYF; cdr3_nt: TGTGCCAGCAGGCCCTCGGGACTAGCGGGAGGGAGGTATGGCGAGCAGTACTTC
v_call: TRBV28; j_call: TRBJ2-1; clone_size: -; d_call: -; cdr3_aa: CASSRDLSSYNEQFF; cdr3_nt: TGTGCCAGCAGTCGGGACTTGAGCTCCTACAATGAGCAGTTCTTC
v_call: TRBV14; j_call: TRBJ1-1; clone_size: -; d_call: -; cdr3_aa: CASSQGSAGGIRSAEAFF; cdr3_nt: TGTGCCAGCAGCCAAGGGTCCGCCGGGGGAATTAGGTCGGCTGAAGCTTTCTTT
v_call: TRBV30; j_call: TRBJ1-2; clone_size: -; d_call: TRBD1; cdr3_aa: CAWSDRDYGYTF; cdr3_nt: TGTGCCTGGTCGGACAGGGACTATGGCTACACCTTC
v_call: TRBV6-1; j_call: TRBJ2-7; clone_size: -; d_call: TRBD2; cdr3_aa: CASRAGLAGYEQYF; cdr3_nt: TGTGCCAGCAGGGCGGGACTAGCGGGCTACGAGCAGTACTTC
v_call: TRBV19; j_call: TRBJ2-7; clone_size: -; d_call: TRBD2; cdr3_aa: CASSPTSGITYEQYF; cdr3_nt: TGTGCCAGTAGTCCCACTAGCGGGATTACGTACGAGCAGTACTTC
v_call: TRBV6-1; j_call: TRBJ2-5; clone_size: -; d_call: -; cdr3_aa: CASSEIWTVIETQYF; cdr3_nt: TGTGCCAGCAGTGAAATTTGGACAGTCATCGAGACCCAGTACTTC
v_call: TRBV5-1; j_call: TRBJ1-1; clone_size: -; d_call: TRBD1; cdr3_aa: CASSGGTGDNGNTEAFF; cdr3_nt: TGCGCCAGCAGCGGTGGGACAGGGGACAATGGGAACACTGAAGCTTTCTTT
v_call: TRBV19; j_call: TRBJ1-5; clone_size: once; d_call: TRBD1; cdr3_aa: CASSRGDSFNQPQHF; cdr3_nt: TGTGCCAGTAGTAGGGGGGACAGTTTCAATCAGCCCCAGCATTTT
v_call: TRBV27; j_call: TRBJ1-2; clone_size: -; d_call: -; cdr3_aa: CASSLYGGSYGYTF; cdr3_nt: TGTGCCAGCAGTTTATATGGAGGAAGCTATGGCTACACCTTC
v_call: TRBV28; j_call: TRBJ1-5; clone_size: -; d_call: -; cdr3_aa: CASSGGNQPQHF; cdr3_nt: TGTGCCAGCAGTGGAGGCAATCAGCCCCAGCATTTT
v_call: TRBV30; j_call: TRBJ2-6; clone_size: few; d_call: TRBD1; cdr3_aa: CAWSVRDSNSGANVLTF; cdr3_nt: TGTGCCTGGAGTGTAAGGGACAGCAACTCTGGGGCCAACGTCCTGACTTTC
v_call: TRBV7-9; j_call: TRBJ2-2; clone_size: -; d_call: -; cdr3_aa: CASSPRGDGELFF; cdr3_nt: TGTGCCAGCAGCCCAAGAGGCGACGGGGAGCTGTTTTTT
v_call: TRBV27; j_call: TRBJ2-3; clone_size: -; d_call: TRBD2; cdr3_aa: CASSSQRTSGRADTQYF; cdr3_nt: TGTGCCAGCAGTTCTCAACGGACTAGCGGGAGGGCAGATACGCAGTATTTT
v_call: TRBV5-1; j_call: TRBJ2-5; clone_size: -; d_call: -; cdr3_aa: CASSLRQDQETQYF; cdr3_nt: TGCGCCAGCAGCCTCCGACAGGACCAAGAGACCCAGTACTTC
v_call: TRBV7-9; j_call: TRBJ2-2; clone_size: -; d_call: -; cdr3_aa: CASSSPPGGRTGELFF; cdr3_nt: TGTGCCAGCAGCTCTCCTCCCGGGGGGCGGACCGGGGAGCTGTTTTTT
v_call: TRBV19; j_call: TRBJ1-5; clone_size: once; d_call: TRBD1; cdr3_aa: CASRVQGINQPQHF; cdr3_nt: TGTGCCAGCCGCGTACAGGGGATCAATCAGCCCCAGCATTTT
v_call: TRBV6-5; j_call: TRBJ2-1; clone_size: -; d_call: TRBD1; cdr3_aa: CASSNGRTGACEQFF; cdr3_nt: TGTGCCAGCAGTAACGGGAGGACAGGGGCTTGTGAGCAGTTCTTC
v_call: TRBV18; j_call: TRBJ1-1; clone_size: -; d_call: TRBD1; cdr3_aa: CASSSVPGQGKLAEAFF; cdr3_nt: TGTGCCAGCTCATCCGTCCCGGGACAGGGAAAGTTGGCTGAAGCTTTCTTT
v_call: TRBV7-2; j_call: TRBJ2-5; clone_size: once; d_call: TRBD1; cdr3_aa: CASSITGGETQYF; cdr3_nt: TGTGCCAGCAGCATAACAGGGGGAGAGACCCAGTACTTC
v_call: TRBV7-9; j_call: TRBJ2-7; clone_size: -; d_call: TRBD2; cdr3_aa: CASSFWREDHPYEQYF; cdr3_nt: TGTGCCAGCAGCTTCTGGCGGGAGGATCATCCCTACGAGCAGTACTTC
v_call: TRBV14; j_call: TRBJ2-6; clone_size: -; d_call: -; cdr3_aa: CASSPESPGANVLTF; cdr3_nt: TGTGCCAGCAGCCCGGAGTCCCCTGGGGCCAACGTCCTGACTTTC